This passage covers 10 T cell receptor beta chains from one sample sequenced in a study of T cell clones after liver transplantation. The protocol was immunoSEQ multiplex PCR, while the TCRdb copy is restricted to in-frame clones and leaves out a portion. The repertoire has around 110,000 clones, approximately 90% of them found once; the top ten carry around 0.83%. Sequencing used CD4+ T cells from blood, obtained 12 months after liver transplant. These TCRs come from a human patient who received a liver transplant. Part of the T cell pool may stem from the graft donor.

This chain connects TRBV7-8 to TRBJ1-3; no definite D call. The CDR3 has 16 residues. V was clipped by 5 bases and J by 0 bases, with 14 bases between them. Germline V gives CDR1 SGHVS, CDR2 FQNEAQ. CDR3 nucleotides: TGTGCCAGCAGCCCACTCCGTGTTTTCTCTGGAAACACCATATATTTT. Translated: CASSPLRVFSGNTIYF. Full variable domain (outside the CDR3, taken from reference TRBV7-8 and TRBJ1-3): GAGVSQSPRYKVAKRGQDVALRCDPISGHVSLFWYQQALGQGPEFLTYFQNEAQLDKSGLPSDRFFAERPEGSVSTLKIQRTQQEDSAVYLCASSPLRVFSGNTIYFGEGSWLTVV.

This clone was observed once. The chain has TRBV7-9 and TRBJ2-5; 7 nucleotides align to TRBD1. The CDR3 covers 14 residues. The J segment lost 5 bases and the V segment lost 5 bases, leaving 8 bases of the junction unmatched. CDR1 SEHNR and CDR2 FQNEAQ come from the germline V gene (reference sequence). This CDR3 is CASSDTGAGETQYF. The CDR3 DNA follows: TGTGCCAGCAGCGATACAGGGGCCGGGGAGACCCAGTACTTC. The whole variable domain, filled in from reference TRBV7-9 and TRBJ2-5, reads DTGVSQNPRHKITKRGQNVTFRCDPISEHNRLYWYRQTLGQGPEFLTYFQNEAQLEKSRLLSDRFSAERPKGSFSTLEIQRTEQGDSAMYLCASSDTGAGETQYFGPGTRLLVL.

The chain couples TRBV5-1 to TRBJ2-1; D is perhaps TRBD2 (6 bases). CDR1 and CDR2 from the germline V gene are SGHRS and YFSETQ. The CDR3 consists of 15 residues. The germline V and J ends were trimmed by 4 bases and 2 bases, with 13 bases remaining between them. The CDR3 spells CASSPGTSAYNEQFF. The DNA for the CDR3 is TGCGCCAGCAGCCCCGGGACTTCAGCCTACAATGAGCAGTTCTTC. The full variable domain, rest sourced from reference TRBV5-1 and TRBJ2-1, is KAGVTQTPRYLIKTRGQQVTLSCSPISGHRSVSWYQQTPGQGLQFLFEYFSETQRNKGNFPGRFSGRQFSNSRSEMNVSTLELGDSALYLCASSPGTSAYNEQFFGPGTRLTVL.

J is TRBJ2-7 and V is TRBV5-1; D may match TRBD1 or TRBD2 (5 bases each). CDR3 size: 11 residues. The germline CDR1 and CDR2 sequences are SGHRS and YFSETQ. Trimming left V 7 bases short and J 4 bases short, with 9 bases between. The CDR3 DNA follows: TGCGCCAGCCCCTGGGGGTACGAGCAGTACTTC. Translation gives CASPWGYEQYF.

The V and J genes are TRBV28 and TRBJ2-2; TRBD2 might be the D (6 bases). V gave up 3 bases and J gave up 4 bases, with 12 bases separating them. The CDR3 runs 15 residues. Germline CDR1 reads MDHEN; CDR2 reads SYDVKM. DNA for the CDR3: TGTGCCAGCAGTTTGGAGGGAGCGGTCACCGGGGAGCTGTTTTTT. Translation: CASSLEGAVTGELFF.

This clone was found a few times. The chain carries TRBV7-9 and TRBJ1-3, with D perhaps matching TRBD1 (6 bases). CDR1 and CDR2 from the germline V gene are SEHNR and FQNEAQ (reference sequence). This CDR3 has 14 residues. Trimming cost V 6 bases and J 6 bases, with 15 bases left between them. The CDR3 coding sequence is TGTGCCAGCAGTCGAGACGGGACAACAAACACCATATATTTT. Residues: CASSRDGTTNTIYF.

This clone was picked up one time. The chain uses TRBV5-1 and TRBJ2-2; 8 bases fit TRBD1. The CDR3 is 15 amino acids. J was trimmed by 0 bases and V by 7 bases; bases with no gene match: 5. From germline, CDR1 is SGHRS and CDR2 YFSETQ. The CDR3, as DNA: TGCGCCAGCGGACCGGGACAGGCGAACACCGGGGAGCTGTTTTTT. This encodes CASGPGQANTGELFF.

The rearrangement links TRBV28 to TRBJ2-5; D gene unclear. CDR3 length: 12 amino acids. Between the trimmed V and J ends, which lost 3 bases and 4 bases, there was a span of 6 bases. The V gene's germline CDR1 is MDHEN and CDR2 SYDVKM. The CDR3 region has the DNA TGTGCCAGCAGTTTCAACCGAGAGACCCAGTACTTC. Residues: CASSFNRETQYF.

The CDR3 DNA follows: TGTGCCAGCAGCCCGCTGGATACCACAATTACAGATACGCAGTATTTT. It translates to CASSPLDTTITDTQYF. The chain joins TRBV11-3 to TRBJ2-3; D remains ambiguous. This CDR3 is built from 16 residues. The V end lost 5 bases, the J end lost 3 bases, and 18 bases lay between the germline ends. The germline gives CDR1 SGHNT, CDR2 YENEEA.

This chain connects TRBV6-1 to TRBJ1-2; D is possibly TRBD1 (6 bases). V was pared by 5 bases and J by 7 bases, with 17 bases between. Germline lookup yields CDR1 MNHNS and CDR2 SASEGT. CDR3 length: 14 amino acids. In DNA, the CDR3 is TGTGCCAGCAGTCCCCGGGGGGGGGCGGCTGGCTACACCTTC. Encoded protein: CASSPRGGAAGYTF.